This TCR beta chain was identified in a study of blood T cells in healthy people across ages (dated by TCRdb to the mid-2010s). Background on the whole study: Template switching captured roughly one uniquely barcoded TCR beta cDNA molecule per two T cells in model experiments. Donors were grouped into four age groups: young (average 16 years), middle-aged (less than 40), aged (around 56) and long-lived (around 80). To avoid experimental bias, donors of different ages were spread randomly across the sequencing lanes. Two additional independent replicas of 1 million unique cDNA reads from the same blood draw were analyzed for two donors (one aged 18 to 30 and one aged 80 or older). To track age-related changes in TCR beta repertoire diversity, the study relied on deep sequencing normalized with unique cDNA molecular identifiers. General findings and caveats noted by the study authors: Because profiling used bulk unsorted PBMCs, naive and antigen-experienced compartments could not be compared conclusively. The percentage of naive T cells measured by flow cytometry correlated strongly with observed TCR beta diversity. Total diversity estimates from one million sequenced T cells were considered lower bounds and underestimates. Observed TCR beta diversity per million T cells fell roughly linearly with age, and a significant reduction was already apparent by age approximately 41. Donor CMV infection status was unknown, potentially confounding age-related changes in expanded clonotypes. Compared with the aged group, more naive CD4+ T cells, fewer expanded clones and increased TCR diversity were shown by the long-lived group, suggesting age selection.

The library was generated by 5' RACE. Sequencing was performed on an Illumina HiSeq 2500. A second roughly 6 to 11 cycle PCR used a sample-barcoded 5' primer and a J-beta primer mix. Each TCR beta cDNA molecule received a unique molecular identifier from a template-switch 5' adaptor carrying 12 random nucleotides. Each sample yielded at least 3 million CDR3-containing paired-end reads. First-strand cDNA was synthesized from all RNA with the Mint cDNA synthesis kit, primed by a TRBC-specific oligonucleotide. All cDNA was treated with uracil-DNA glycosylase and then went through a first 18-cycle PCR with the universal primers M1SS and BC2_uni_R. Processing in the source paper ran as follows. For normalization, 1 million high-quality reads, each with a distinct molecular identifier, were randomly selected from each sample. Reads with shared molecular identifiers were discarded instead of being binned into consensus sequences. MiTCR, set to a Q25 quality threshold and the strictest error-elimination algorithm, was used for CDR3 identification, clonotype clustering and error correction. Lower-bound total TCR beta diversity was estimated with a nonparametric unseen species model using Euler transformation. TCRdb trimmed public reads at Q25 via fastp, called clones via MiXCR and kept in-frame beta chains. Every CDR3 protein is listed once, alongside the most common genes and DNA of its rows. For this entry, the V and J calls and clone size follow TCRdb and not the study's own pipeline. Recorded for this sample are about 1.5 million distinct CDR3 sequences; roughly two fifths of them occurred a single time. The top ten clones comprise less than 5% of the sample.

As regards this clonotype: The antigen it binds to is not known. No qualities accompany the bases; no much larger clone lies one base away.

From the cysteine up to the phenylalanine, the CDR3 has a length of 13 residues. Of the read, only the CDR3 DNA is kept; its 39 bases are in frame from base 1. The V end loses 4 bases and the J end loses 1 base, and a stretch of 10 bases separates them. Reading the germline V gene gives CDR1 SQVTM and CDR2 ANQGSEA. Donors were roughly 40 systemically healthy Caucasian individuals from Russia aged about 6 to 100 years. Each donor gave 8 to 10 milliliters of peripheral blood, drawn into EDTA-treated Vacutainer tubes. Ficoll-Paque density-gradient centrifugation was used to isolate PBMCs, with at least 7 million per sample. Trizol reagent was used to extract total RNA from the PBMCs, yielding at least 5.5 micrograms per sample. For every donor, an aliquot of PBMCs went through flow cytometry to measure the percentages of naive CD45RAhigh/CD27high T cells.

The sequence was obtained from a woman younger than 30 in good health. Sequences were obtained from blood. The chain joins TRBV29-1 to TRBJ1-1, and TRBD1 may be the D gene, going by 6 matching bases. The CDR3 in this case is CSVVTGRNTEAFF. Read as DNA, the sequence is TGCAGCGTTGTAACAGGGAGGAACACTGAAGCTTTCTTT.